This entry lists 6 T cell receptor beta chains sequenced from one sample in a study of T cell clonality in common variable immunodeficiency. The assay was immunoSEQ multiplex PCR, and TCRdb's table has in-frame clones only and misses some. Listed for the sample are about 64,000 clones, none seen a single time. Sample: peripheral blood mononuclear cells. These receptors originate from a person aged 18 to 75 in good health.

This clone occurred many times. CDR3 region: CATSHLSNTDTQYF. The sequenced CDR3 bases are TGTGCCACCAGCCACCTTTCTAACACAGATACG. The J gene is TRBJ2-3, the V gene TRBV15; D ambiguous. The read is 3 residues too short to cover the CDR3 end, so that end is filled in from the germline J gene. Trimming pared 5 bases from V and 2 bases from J, leaving 11 bases between. In germline, CDR1 is LNHNV, CDR2 YYDKDF (reference sequence). CDR3 length equals 14 residues.

This clone was counted ten times or more. CDR3 DNA, as far as it was read: TGTGCCAGCATCACAGACTACAATGAG. Amino acids: CASITDYNE. The entire CDR3 reads CASITDYNEQFF. The chain recombines TRBV6-4 with TRBJ2-1; no definite D call. The CDR3 goes on 3 residues after the read ends, and that part is filled in from the germline J gene. The CDR3 has 12 residues. Trimming took 7 bases from V and 3 from J, leaving 7 bases between them. Germline CDR1 is MRHNA and CDR2 is SNTAGT.

Many counts were recorded for this clone. The read ends 3 residues shy of where the CDR3 ends; the end is completed using the germline J gene. The chain links TRBV6-1 to TRBJ2-3; 11 nucleotides agree with TRBD2. Germline assignment: CDR1 MNHNS and CDR2 SASEGT. V dropped 0 bases and J dropped 5; count of bases not matched to a gene: 1. This CDR3 comprises 15 residues. The CDR3 loop reads CASSEASGGVDTQYF. The DNA read from the CDR3 is TGTGCCAGCAGTGAAGCTAGCGGGGGGGTAGATACG.

Many counts were recorded for this clone. The read is 3 residues too short to cover the CDR3 end, so that end is filled in from the germline J gene. J is TRBJ1-1 and V is TRBV19, with 9 bases that match TRBD1. V lost 5 bases and J lost 5; bases outside the gene matches: 18. This CDR3 has 18 amino acids. The germline V gene has CDR1 LNHDA and CDR2 SQIVND (reference sequence). CDR3 amino acids: CASSPQGSGQGRRTEAFF. Incomplete CDR3 DNA: TGTGCCAGTAGTCCCCAGGGATCGGGACAGGGTAGGAGAACTGAA.

This clone was counted many times. The observed sequence ends 3 residues before the CDR3 terminus, with the missing tail filled in from the germline J gene. The J gene is TRBJ1-1, the V gene TRBV2; 8 bases are a match to TRBD1. V shed 1 base and J 6 bases; nucleotides not matched to a gene: 7. Germline CDR1 and CDR2: SNHLY and FYNNEI. The CDR3 consists of 15 residues. CDR3 bases read: TGTGCCAGCAGTGAAGTAGGACAGGGCTTTGCTGAA. This sequence encodes CASSEVGQGFAE. The CDR3 in full is CASSEVGQGFAEAFF.

This clone came up a few times. Read sequence stops 3 residues before the CDR3 end, and the germline J gene provides the missing end. V gene TRBV20-1 combines with J gene TRBJ1-1; D is ambiguous. V was pared by 3 bases and J by 0 bases, with 17 bases between. This CDR3 region has 16 residues. Germline CDR1 and CDR2: DFQATT and SNEGSKA (reference sequence). CDR3 DNA, as far as it was read: TGCAGTGCTAGTTTGTGGAGGGCTCTCATGAACACTGAA. Translated, it gives CSASLWRALMNTE. The whole CDR3 protein is CSASLWRALMNTEAFF.